These 21 T cell receptor beta chains came from one sample sequenced in a study of OX40 agonist ivuxolimab in advanced cancers. The protocol was immunoSEQ multiplex PCR, while the TCRdb copy is restricted to in-frame clones and leaves out a portion. Of 85,000 to 100,000 clones listed, more than 80% were seen once; the top ten hold 0.2% to 0.25%. Sequenced material: CD4+ or CD8+ T cells sorted from blood, taken in a trial of the OX40 agonist ivuxolimab. These receptor sequences come from an adult with an advanced solid tumor such as melanoma, head and neck, liver or kidney cancer.

The gene calls are TRBV4-1 and TRBJ2-7; 13 positions agree with TRBD2. This CDR3 region has 18 residues. CDR1 and CDR2 from the germline V gene are MGHRA and YSYEKL. The V segment lost 7 bases and the J segment 0 bases; nucleotides outside the gene matches: 12. The CDR3 sequence: CASKHGTSGTGGSYEQYF. CDR3 coding DNA: TGCGCCAGCAAACATGGGACTAGCGGGACTGGCGGCTCCTACGAGCAGTACTTC.

This clone showed up just a few times. This sequence joins TRBV2 and TRBJ2-1; D might be TRBD1 (6 bases). Germline V gives CDR1 SNHLY, CDR2 FYNNEI. The CDR3 contains 13 residues. Trimming left V 5 bases short and J 3 bases short, with 8 bases between. Written as DNA, the CDR3 is TGTGCCAGCAGTAAGGACAGCTACAATGAGCAGTTCTTC. As protein: CASSKDSYNEQFF.

This clone was picked up one time. The rearrangement uses TRBV5-1 and TRBJ2-5, with D hard to call. V was clipped by 4 bases and J by 0 bases, with 13 bases between them. The CDR3 runs 15 residues. Germline CDR1 reads SGHRS; CDR2 reads YFSETQ. In DNA form, the CDR3 reads TGCGCCAGCAGCCGTTCCGGGTCTTACCAAGAGACCCAGTACTTC. It is translated as CASSRSGSYQETQYF.

The CDR3 nucleotides are TGTGCCAGCAGCCCCGCCGCCGGGGAGCTGTTTTTT. It codes for CASSPAAGELFF. The chain couples TRBV7-9 to TRBJ2-2; the D is unclear. V shed 5 bases and J shed 6 bases, with 7 bases lying between them. Germline V gene data show CDR1 as SEHNR and CDR2 as FQNEAQ (reference sequence). The CDR3 has 12 amino acids.

The chain uses TRBV18 and TRBJ2-2; D gene uncertain. The ends were cut back, 0 bases at V and 1 base at J, with 12 bases in the middle. CDR1 and CDR2 (germline): KGHSH, LQKENI. The CDR3 consists of 17 residues. DNA of the CDR3: TGTGCCAGCTCACCACCGAACCGGGCATGGAACACCGGGGAGCTGTTTTTT. This codes for CASSPPNRAWNTGELFF.

The chain has TRBV6-1 and TRBJ2-7; D is possibly TRBD2 (5 bases). Trimming removed 5 bases at V and 7 bases at J, with 9 bases between. The germline V gene encodes CDR1 MNHNS and CDR2 SASEGT. This CDR3 is built from 11 residues. The CDR3 loop reads CASSNSGEQYV. DNA for the CDR3: TGTGCCAGCAGTAACTCGGGGGAGCAGTACGTC.

The chain uses TRBV18 and TRBJ2-1; 10 bases are a match to TRBD2. Trimming cost V 3 bases and J 7 bases; bases outside gene matches: 9. The CDR3 is 16 amino acids. CDR1 is KGHSH, CDR2 LQKENI, per germline. As DNA, the CDR3 is TGTGCCAGCTCACCCTCGGCTAGCGGGAGCTGGAATGAGCAGTTCTTC. Protein: CASSPSASGSWNEQFF.

This clone was seen a handful of times. The chain recombines TRBV6-5 with TRBJ2-3; TRBD1 aligns across 9 bases. V lost 4 bases to trimming and J lost 5 bases; unmatched junction nucleotides: 7. CDR3 size: 15 residues. Germline V gene lookup returns CDR1 MNHEY and CDR2 SVGAGI. DNA of the CDR3: TGTGCCAGCAGTTCTGGACAGGGGAGAAAAGATACGCAGTATTTT. Translating gives CASSSGQGRKDTQYF.

The chain recombines TRBV29-1 with TRBJ1-1; no firm D call. This CDR3 has 11 residues. CDR1 is SQVTM and CDR2 is ANQGSEA in the germline V gene. Trimming stripped 6 bases from V and 1 base from J, with 6 bases between. In nucleotides, the CDR3 is TGCAGCGTCCAGGAGAACACTGAAGCTTTCTTT. Amino acid sequence: CSVQENTEAFF.

In nucleotides, the CDR3 is TGTGCCAGCAGCAAGGGACAGCCATCTGAAGCTTTCTTT. Translating it yields CASSKGQPSEAFF. The V gene is TRBV28, the J gene TRBJ1-1; 7 bases are a match to TRBD1. Unmatched junction bases numbered 7, after V lost 6 bases and J lost 6 bases. CDR3 length equals 13 residues. The germline V gene encodes CDR1 MDHEN and CDR2 SYDVKM. Drawing the rest from reference TRBV28 and TRBJ1-1, the complete variable domain is DVKVTQSSRYLVKRTGEKVFLECVQDMDHENMFWYRQDPGLGLRLIYFSYDVKMKEKGDIPEGYSVSREKKERFSLILESASTNQTSMYLCASSKGQPSEAFFGQGTRLTVV.

The chain links TRBV2 to TRBJ1-6, with TRBD1 identical over 7 bases. Germline CDR1 SNHLY, CDR2 FYNNEI. Unmatched junction bases numbered 5, after V lost 7 bases and J lost 11 bases. The CDR3 is 12 amino acids. The CDR3 here is CASTGDSPPLHF. CDR3 nucleotide sequence: TGTGCCAGCACCGGGGACAGCCCACCCCTCCACTTT.

The chain has TRBV6-1 and TRBJ2-7; D is undetermined. The V gene's germline CDR1 is MNHNS and CDR2 SASEGT. The CDR3 has 14 residues. Trimming took off 2 bases at V and 2 bases at J, with 10 bases between the two ends. The CDR3, as DNA: TGTGCCAGCAGTGAACCCCCCGGTCCCTACGAGCAGTACGTC. It is translated as CASSEPPGPYEQYV.

The chain has TRBV19 and TRBJ1-2; D not resolved. Germline V gene lookup returns CDR1 LNHDA and CDR2 SQIVND (reference sequence). Between the trimmed V and J ends, which lost 5 bases and 4 bases, there was a span of 11 bases. This CDR3 is 13 amino acids long. CDR3 residues: CASSRQPIYGYTF. The CDR3 coding sequence is TGTGCCAGTAGTCGTCAGCCGATCTATGGCTACACCTTC.

This chain links TRBV18 with TRBJ2-2; D is unclear. Germline V gives CDR1 KGHSH, CDR2 LQKENI. This CDR3 spans 16 amino acids. The V end was cut by 0 bases, the J end by 4 bases, with 12 bases between. CDR3 region: CASSPPSSRGTGELFF. In DNA form, the CDR3 reads TGTGCCAGCTCACCACCGTCAAGCCGTGGCACCGGGGAGCTGTTTTTT.

The V gene is TRBV7-2, the J gene TRBJ2-7; TRBD2 agrees at 8 bases. V gave up 8 bases and J gave up 4 bases; unmatched junction bases: 10. CDR3 size: 14 residues. Germline loops: CDR1 SGHTA, CDR2 FQGNSA. CDR3: CASGRSGLGYEQYF. DNA for the CDR3: TGTGCCAGCGGCCGCTCGGGACTAGGTTACGAGCAGTACTTC.

The genes are TRBV7-9 and TRBJ2-7, with 11 nucleotides matching TRBD2. The CDR3 sequence is 15 residues long. V was clipped by 3 bases and J by 2 bases; unmatched bases: 3. CDR1 is SEHNR and CDR2 is FQNEAQ in the germline V gene (reference sequence). The CDR3 nucleotides read TGTGCCAGCAGCTTCATAGCGGGAGGGGCCTACGAGCAGTACTTC. This codes for CASSFIAGGAYEQYF.

This clone was counted a few times. The chain carries TRBV4-1 and TRBJ2-1, with TRBD2 identical over 9 bases. Germline V gives CDR1 MGHRA, CDR2 YSYEKL. The V and J ends lost 1 base and 16 bases, in that order; junction bases with no gene match: 8. The CDR3 covers 13 residues. DNA of the CDR3: TGCGCCAGCAGCCAAGTGGTAGCGGGGGTCGTTTTCTTC. Its translation: CASSQVVAGVVFF.

The V call is TRBV5-1, the J call TRBJ2-2; D unresolved. This CDR3 has 16 amino acids. V was clipped by 2 bases and J by 4 bases, with 15 bases between them. CDR1 SGHRS and CDR2 YFSETQ come from the germline V gene. CDR3 DNA: TGCGCCAGCAGCTTAGGGCCCTTGGACGGCACCGGGGAGCTGTTTTTT. Protein product: CASSLGPLDGTGELFF.

The CDR3 sequence is CASSQGLAGDLGSYEQYF. CDR3 DNA: TGCGCCAGCAGTCAGGGACTAGCGGGAGATCTGGGGTCCTACGAGCAGTACTTC. The rearrangement links TRBV23-1 to TRBJ2-7; 14 bases match TRBD2. Being an ORF, TRBV23-1 has a function that is uncertain. This CDR3 region has 18 residues. J lost 1 base, V lost 3 bases, and 8 bases had no gene match.

This clone was recorded a few times. V is TRBV11-2 and J is TRBJ1-1, with 7 bases fitting TRBD1. CDR3 length equals 14 residues. In germline, CDR1 is SGHAT, CDR2 FQNNGV. The junction had 7 bases not matched to a gene; V was cut back by 5 bases and J by 4 bases. CDR3 loop: CASSPQGWATEAFF. CDR3 in DNA: TGTGCCAGCAGCCCACAGGGGTGGGCCACTGAAGCTTTCTTT.

The gene calls are TRBV7-9 and TRBJ2-2, with D maybe TRBD1 (5 bases). Germline lookup yields CDR1 SEHNR and CDR2 FQNEAQ (reference sequence). The ends were cut back, 2 bases at V and 2 bases at J, with 9 bases in the middle. The CDR3 covers 15 residues. The CDR3 reads CASSLFGANTGELFF. The DNA of the CDR3 is TGTGCCAGCAGCTTATTTGGGGCAAACACCGGGGAGCTGTTTTTT.